The clone carrying this T cell receptor beta chain has only one observation. The CDR3 contains 14 residues. V was pared by 3 bases and J by 8 bases, with 4 bases of the junction left unmatched. Germline V gene lookup returns CDR1 SGDLS and CDR2 YYNGEE. This specimen comes from a study of graft-versus-host responses after intestinal transplantation. Using immunoSEQ multiplex PCR, the repertoire was profiled, and TCRdb retains in-frame clones only, with some absent. The sample records 49,000 or so clones, roughly 93% being singletons. The clonotype originates from a human patient who received an intestinal transplant, so some T cells may come from the graft donor. The chain has TRBV9 and TRBJ2-1; 11 bases fit TRBD1. This material consisted of PBMCs, taken roughly 860 days after a first intestinal transplant, on the day of a second. CDR3 sequence: CASSGRTGGDEQFF. The CDR3 region has the DNA TGTGCCAGCAGCGGCAGGACAGGGGGCGATGAGCAGTTCTTC. The full variable domain, rest sourced from reference TRBV9 and TRBJ2-1, is DSGVTQTPKHLITATGQRVTLRCSPRSGDLSVYWYQQSLDQGLQFLIQYYNGEERAKGNILERFSAQQFPDLHSELNLSSLELGDSALYFCASSGRTGGDEQFFGPGTRLTVL.